This T cell receptor beta chain was retrieved from a study of PD-L1 blockade in urothelial cancer. Background on the study: The authors examined blood 3 weeks (second dose) and 6 weeks after treatment start. Across blood samples, T cells had a median count of about 150,000. Findings of the study overall: More expansion of tumor-associated blood clones, seen at 3 weeks, marked durable-benefit patients.

The CDR3 loop spans 15 amino acids. Germline CDR1 and CDR2: SEHNR and FQNEAQ (reference sequence). Trimming left V 6 bases short and J 2 bases short, with 13 bases between. The time point: peripheral blood 6 weeks after treatment start. Method: immunoSEQ multiplex PCR; TCRdb's copy keeps in-frame clones and lacks some. The repertoire holds about 91,000 clones, with roughly 85% as singletons. Notes on this clone: What it recognizes is unknown.

The rearrangement joins TRBV7-9 to TRBJ2-2; tentative D call: TRBD2 (6 bases). This sequence was found in a man in his sixties or seventies with urothelial cancer. The sample consisted of PBMCs, taken around atezolizumab (anti-PD-L1) treatment. CDR3 in amino acids: CASSSRDLNTGELFF. The DNA for the CDR3 is TGTGCCAGCAGTTCCCGGGACTTAAACACCGGGGAGCTGTTTTTT.